This TCR beta chain was obtained from a study of ipilimumab plus nivolumab after autologous stem cell transplantation. In the study overall: Patients received a median of about five ipilimumab and roughly eight nivolumab doses.

CDR1 and CDR2 (germline): SGHRS, YFSETQ. V gave up 0 bases and J gave up 4 bases, with 4 bases separating them. The CDR3 sequence is 12 residues long. Patients got ipilimumab 1 mg/kg beginning 14 to 28 days post-transplant. Dosing: nivolumab 3 mg/kg IV, weeks 1, 4, 7, 10, then every two weeks to week 26. The repertoire was sequenced with immunoSEQ multiplex PCR; TCRdb's copy has only in-frame clones and lacks some. The sample lists some 45,000 clones; more than 70% were seen once. The receptor was isolated from a male donor with multiple myeloma. The sample in question was PBMCs, obtained in a trial of ipilimumab plus nivolumab as post-transplant consolidation. The gene calls are TRBV5-1 and TRBJ2-5; D remains unclear. The CDR3 coding sequence is TGCGCCAGCAGCTTGGCCGGAGAGACCCAGTACTTC. This gives the protein CASSLAGETQYF.